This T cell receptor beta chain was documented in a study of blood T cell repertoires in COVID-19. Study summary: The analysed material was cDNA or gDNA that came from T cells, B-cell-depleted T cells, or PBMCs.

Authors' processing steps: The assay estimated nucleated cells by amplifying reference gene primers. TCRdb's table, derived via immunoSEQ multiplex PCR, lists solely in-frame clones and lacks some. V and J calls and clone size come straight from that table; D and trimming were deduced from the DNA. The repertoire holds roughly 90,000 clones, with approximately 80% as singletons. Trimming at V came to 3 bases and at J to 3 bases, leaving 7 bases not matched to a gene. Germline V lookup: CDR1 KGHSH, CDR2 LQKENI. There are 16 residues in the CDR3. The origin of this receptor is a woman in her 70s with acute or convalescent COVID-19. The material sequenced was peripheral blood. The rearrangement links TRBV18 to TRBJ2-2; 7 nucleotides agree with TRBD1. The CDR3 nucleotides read TGTGCCAGCTCACCCTTGACAGGGTGGGACACCGGGGAGCTGTTTTTT. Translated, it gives CASSPLTGWDTGELFF.